Following are 12 T cell receptor beta chains from one sample sequenced in a study of blood T cell repertoires in COVID-19. Here immunoSEQ multiplex PCR was the method, and the copy in TCRdb shows in-frame clones only, minus some. The sample lists 40,000 to 45,000 clones, 85% to 95% occurring once. The sample was peripheral blood. These receptor sequences come from a man aged 50-59 years with COVID-19, enrolled during active disease.

The chain carries TRBV7-2 and TRBJ1-3, with unresolved D. V lost 2 bases to trimming and J lost 2 bases, with 7 bases between them. Germline CDR1 is SGHTA and CDR2 is FQGNSA. The CDR3 loop spans 14 amino acids. CDR3 nucleotides: TGTGCCAGCAGCTTAATCCACACTGGAAACACCATATATTTT. Translating gives CASSLIHTGNTIYF.

V gene TRBV27 combines with J gene TRBJ1-3; no clear D. The V end lost 5 bases, the J end lost 4 bases, and 9 bases lay between the germline ends. This CDR3 has 13 amino acids. The germline gives CDR1 MNHEY, CDR2 SMNVEV (reference sequence). This chain's CDR3 is CASSIRSGNTIYF. CDR3 bases: TGTGCCAGCAGTATCCGGTCAGGAAACACCATATATTTT.

This chain links TRBV7-2 with TRBJ2-7, with D possibly matching TRBD2 (6 bases). There are 16 residues in the CDR3. Germline loops: CDR1 SGHTA, CDR2 FQGNSA. The V end was cut by 3 bases, the J end by 9 bases, with 24 bases between. The CDR3 region has the DNA TGTGCCAGCAGCTTTCAGGCGGGACTCCCCGTCCCCAGGCAGTACTTC. Translated, it gives CASSFQAGLPVPRQYF.

V and J are TRBV28 and TRBJ2-3; possibly TRBD1 for D (6 bases). V gave up 11 bases and J gave up 3 bases, with 15 bases separating them. The CDR3 length is 13 residues. Germline V gives CDR1 MDHEN, CDR2 SYDVKM. The CDR3 DNA follows: TGTGCCGGACGGCGGCAGGGGACAGATACGCAGTATTTT. Its protein product is CAGRRQGTDTQYF.

This rearrangement joins TRBV12-3 or TRBV12-4 to TRBJ1-4, with D tentatively TRBD1 (6 bases). Trimming took 7 bases from V and 7 from J, leaving 10 bases between them. The CDR3 is made up of 12 amino acids. CDR3 region: CASNWGREKLFF. In DNA, the CDR3 is TGTGCCAGCAATTGGGGGCGTGAAAAACTGTTTTTT.

This chain joins TRBV10-3 and TRBJ2-7; possible D gene TRBD2, 6 bases. Between the trimmed V and J ends, which lost 3 bases and 2 bases, there was a span of 17 bases. The CDR3 contains 16 residues. Germline V lookup: CDR1 ENHRY, CDR2 SYGVKD. This chain's CDR3 is CAISDWNLGGTYEQYF. CDR3 DNA: TGTGCCATCAGTGACTGGAACTTGGGAGGAACCTACGAGCAGTACTTC.

V gene TRBV28 combines with J gene TRBJ1-5, with 7 positions matching TRBD1. V lost 6 bases, J lost 5 bases, and 13 bases stayed unmatched. CDR3 length equals 16 residues. Germline CDR1 MDHEN, CDR2 SYDVKM. The CDR3 bases are TGTGCCAGCAGGGGAACAGGGGCTCGGGGAGATCAGCCCCAGCATTTT. This codes for CASRGTGARGDQPQHF. Together with reference TRBV28 and TRBJ1-5, the CDR3 gives the full variable domain: DVKVTQSSRYLVKRTGEKVFLECVQDMDHENMFWYRQDPGLGLRLIYFSYDVKMKEKGDIPEGYSVSREKKERFSLILESASTNQTSMYLCASRGTGARGDQPQHFGDGTRLSIL.

The CDR3, as DNA: TGTGCCAGCAGCTTGGAGCCAGCGGGAGGAGCCAAAAACATTCAGTACTTC. Translation: CASSLEPAGGAKNIQYF. This chain uses TRBV5-4 with TRBJ2-4, with 9 bases aligning to TRBD2. V lost 0 bases to trimming and J lost 0 bases; unmatched junction nucleotides: 4. Germline CDR1 and CDR2: SGHNT and YYREEE (reference sequence). This CDR3 is built from 17 residues.

This chain links TRBV18 with TRBJ1-1, with D possibly being TRBD1 (5 bases). The CDR3 has 12 residues. CDR1 is KGHSH, CDR2 LQKENI, per germline. V was trimmed by 5 bases and J by 6 bases, leaving 10 bases between them. The CDR3 sequence: CASSSGRAEAFF. CDR3 bases: TGTGCCAGCTCATCAGGGAGGGCTGAAGCTTTCTTT.

The chain employs TRBV9 and TRBJ2-1; TRBD2 agrees at 12 bases. The ends lost 4 bases at V and 1 base at J; junction bases unmatched: 3. Germline CDR1 is SGDLS and CDR2 is YYNGEE. The CDR3 has 16 residues. CDR3 DNA sequence: TGTGCCAGCAGCAGACTAGCGGGAGTGTCCTACAATGAGCAGTTCTTC. This translates into CASSRLAGVSYNEQFF.

This rearrangement joins TRBV5-4 to TRBJ2-7, with TRBD2 matching 9 bases. Unmatched junction bases numbered 4, after V lost 4 bases and J lost 2 bases. From germline, CDR1 is SGHNT and CDR2 YYREEE (reference sequence). This CDR3 contains 14 residues. This CDR3 is CASSPSGRPYEQYF. The CDR3 DNA reads TGTGCCAGCAGCCCGAGCGGGAGGCCCTACGAGCAGTACTTC.

The CDR3 is CATSSTSDETPGELFF. The CDR3 nucleotides are TGTGCCACCAGTTCCACTAGCGATGAAACACCGGGGGAGCTGTTTTTT. The chain couples TRBV24-1 to TRBJ2-2, with TRBD2 identical over 7 bases. The CDR3 contains 16 residues. V was clipped by 6 bases and J by 8 bases; unmatched bases: 14. Germline CDR1 KGHDR, CDR2 SFDVKD.